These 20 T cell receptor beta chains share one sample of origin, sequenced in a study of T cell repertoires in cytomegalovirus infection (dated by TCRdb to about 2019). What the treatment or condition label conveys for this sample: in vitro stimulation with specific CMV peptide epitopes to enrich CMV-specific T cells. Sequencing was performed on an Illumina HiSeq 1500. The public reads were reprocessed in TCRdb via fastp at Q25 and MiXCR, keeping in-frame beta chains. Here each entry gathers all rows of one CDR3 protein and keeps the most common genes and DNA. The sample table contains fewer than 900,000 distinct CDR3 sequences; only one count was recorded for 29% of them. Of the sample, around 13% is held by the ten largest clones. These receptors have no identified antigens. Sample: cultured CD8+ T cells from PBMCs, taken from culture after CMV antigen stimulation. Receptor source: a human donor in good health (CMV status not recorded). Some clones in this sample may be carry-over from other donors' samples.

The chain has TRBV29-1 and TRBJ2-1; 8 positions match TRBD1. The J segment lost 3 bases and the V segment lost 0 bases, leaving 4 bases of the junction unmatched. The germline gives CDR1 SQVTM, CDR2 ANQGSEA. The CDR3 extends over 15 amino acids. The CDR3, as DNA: TGCAGCGTTGAAGAATTGGGACAGGTCTACAATGAGCAGTTCTTC. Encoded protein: CSVEELGQVYNEQFF.

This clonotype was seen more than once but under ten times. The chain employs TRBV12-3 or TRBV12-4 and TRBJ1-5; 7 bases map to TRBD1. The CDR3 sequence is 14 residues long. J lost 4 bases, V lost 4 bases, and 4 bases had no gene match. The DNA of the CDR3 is TGTGCCAGCAGTTCGGGACAGACTAATCAGCCCCAGCATTTT. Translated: CASSSGQTNQPQHF.

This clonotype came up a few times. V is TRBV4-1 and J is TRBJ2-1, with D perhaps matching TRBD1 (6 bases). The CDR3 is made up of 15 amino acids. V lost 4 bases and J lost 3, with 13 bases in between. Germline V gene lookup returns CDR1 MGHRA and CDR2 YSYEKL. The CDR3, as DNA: TGCGCCAGCAGCCGACCAACAGGGTACTACAATGAGCAGTTCTTC. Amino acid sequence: CASSRPTGYYNEQFF.

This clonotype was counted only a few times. CDR3 nucleotides: TGTGCCAGCAGCCGTTACGGACAGGATGTTAATGAAAAACTGTTTTTT. Translation gives CASSRYGQDVNEKLFF. The genes are TRBV7-8 and TRBJ1-4; TRBD1 matches 7 bases. J was trimmed by 4 bases and V by 5 bases; bases with no gene match: 10. The CDR3 loop spans 16 amino acids. Germline loops: CDR1 SGHVS, CDR2 FQNEAQ.

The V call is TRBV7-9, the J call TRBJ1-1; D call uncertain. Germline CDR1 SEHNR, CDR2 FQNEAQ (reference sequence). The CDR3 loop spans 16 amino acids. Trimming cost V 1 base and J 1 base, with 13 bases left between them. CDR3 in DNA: TGTGCCAGCAGCTTAGGAGGGTGGACGGAGAACACTGAAGCTTTCTTT. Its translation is CASSLGGWTENTEAFF.

The CDR3 bases are TGCGCCAGCAGCCAAGCGGCCTCGAACACTGAAGCTTTCTTT. Translating it yields CASSQAASNTEAFF. The rearrangement joins TRBV4-1 to TRBJ1-1; no definite D call. Deletions cut 1 base from V and 1 base from J, with 7 bases between. Germline V gene data show CDR1 as MGHRA and CDR2 as YSYEKL. This CDR3 is built from 14 residues.

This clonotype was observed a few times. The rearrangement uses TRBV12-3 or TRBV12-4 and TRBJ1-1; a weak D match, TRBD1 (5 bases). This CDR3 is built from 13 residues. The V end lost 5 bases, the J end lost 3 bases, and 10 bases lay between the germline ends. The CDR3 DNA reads TGTGCCAGCAGTAGCGTGGGGGACACTGAAGCTTTCTTT. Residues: CASSSVGDTEAFF.

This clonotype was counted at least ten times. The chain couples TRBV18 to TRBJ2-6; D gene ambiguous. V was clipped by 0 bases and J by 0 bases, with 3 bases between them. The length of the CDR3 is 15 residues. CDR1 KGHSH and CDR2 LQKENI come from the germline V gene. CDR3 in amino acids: CASSPPGSGANVLTF. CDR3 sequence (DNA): TGTGCCAGCTCACCACCCGGCTCTGGGGCCAACGTCCTGACTTTC.

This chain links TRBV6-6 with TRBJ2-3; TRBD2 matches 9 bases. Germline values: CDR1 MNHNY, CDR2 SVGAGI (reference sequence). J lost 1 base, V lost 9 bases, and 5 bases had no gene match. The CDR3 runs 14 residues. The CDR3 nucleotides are TGTGCCAGTTTTAGCGGGGGCCGCACAGATACGCAGTATTTT. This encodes CASFSGGRTDTQYF.

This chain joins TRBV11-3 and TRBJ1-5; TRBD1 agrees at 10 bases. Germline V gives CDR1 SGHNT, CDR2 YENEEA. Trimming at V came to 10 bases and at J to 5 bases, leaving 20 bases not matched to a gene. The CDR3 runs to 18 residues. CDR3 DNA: TGTGCCACCAATAGTCAGGACAGGGGGACCTATGTGCATCAGCCCCAGCATTTT. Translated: CATNSQDRGTYVHQPQHF.

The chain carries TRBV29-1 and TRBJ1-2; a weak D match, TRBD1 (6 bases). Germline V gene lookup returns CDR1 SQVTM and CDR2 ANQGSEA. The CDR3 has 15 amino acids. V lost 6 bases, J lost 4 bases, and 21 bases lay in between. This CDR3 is CSVVRQQGSRYGYTF. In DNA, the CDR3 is TGCAGCGTGGTGCGACAACAGGGCTCCCGCTATGGCTACACCTTC.

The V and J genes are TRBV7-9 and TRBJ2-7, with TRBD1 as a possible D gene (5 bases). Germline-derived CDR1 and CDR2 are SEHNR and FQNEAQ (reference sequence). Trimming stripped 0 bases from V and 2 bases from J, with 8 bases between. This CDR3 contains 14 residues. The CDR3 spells CASSLADRAYEQYF. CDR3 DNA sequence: TGTGCCAGCAGCTTAGCTGACAGAGCCTACGAGCAGTACTTC.

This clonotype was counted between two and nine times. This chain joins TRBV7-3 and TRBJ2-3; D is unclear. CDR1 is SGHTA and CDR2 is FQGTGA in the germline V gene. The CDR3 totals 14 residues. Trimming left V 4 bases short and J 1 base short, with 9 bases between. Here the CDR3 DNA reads TGTGCCAGCAGCTCCGACCCGGGCACAGATACGCAGTATTTT. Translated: CASSSDPGTDTQYF.

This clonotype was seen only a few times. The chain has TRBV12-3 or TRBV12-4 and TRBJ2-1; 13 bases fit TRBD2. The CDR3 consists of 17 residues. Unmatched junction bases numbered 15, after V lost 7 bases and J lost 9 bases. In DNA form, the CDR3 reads TGTGCCAGCACCCCAACTAGCGGGGGGGCCCTAGGGTCTGAGCAGTTCTTC. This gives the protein CASTPTSGGALGSEQFF.

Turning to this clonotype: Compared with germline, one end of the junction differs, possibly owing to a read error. CDR3: CASGRGGSCNEQFF. CDR3 DNA sequence: TGTGCCAGCGGAAGGGGTGGCTCCTGCAATGAGCAGTTCTTC. V usage is TRBV7-9 and J usage is TRBJ2-1, with TRBD1 as a possible D gene (5 bases). Germline-derived CDR1 and CDR2 are SEHNR and FQNEAQ (reference sequence). This CDR3 contains 14 residues.

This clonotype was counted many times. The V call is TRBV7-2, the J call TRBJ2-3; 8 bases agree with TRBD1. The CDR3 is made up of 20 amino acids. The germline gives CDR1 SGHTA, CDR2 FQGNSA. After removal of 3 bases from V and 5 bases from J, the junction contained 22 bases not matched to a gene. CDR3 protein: CASSFSDRVAELFNRDTQYF. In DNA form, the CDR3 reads TGTGCCAGCAGCTTTTCGGACAGGGTTGCGGAACTCTTCAACAGAGATACGCAGTATTTT.

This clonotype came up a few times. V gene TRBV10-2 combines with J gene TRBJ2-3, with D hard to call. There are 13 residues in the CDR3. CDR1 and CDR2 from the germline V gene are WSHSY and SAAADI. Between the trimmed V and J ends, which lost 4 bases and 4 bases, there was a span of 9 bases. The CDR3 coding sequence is TGCGCCAGCAGTGCCAGAGGCGCAGATACGCAGTATTTT. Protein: CASSARGADTQYF.

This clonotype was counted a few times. CDR3 sequence reads: CASSLGRGRSNEQFF. The CDR3 DNA sequence: TGTGCCAGCAGCTTAGGGCGGGGGCGGAGCAATGAGCAGTTCTTC. This chain connects TRBV13 to TRBJ2-1; perhaps TRBD2 as D (7 bases). This CDR3 region has 15 residues. Deletions cut 0 bases from V and 6 bases from J, with 12 bases between. Germline loops: CDR1 PRHDT, CDR2 FYEKMQ (reference sequence).

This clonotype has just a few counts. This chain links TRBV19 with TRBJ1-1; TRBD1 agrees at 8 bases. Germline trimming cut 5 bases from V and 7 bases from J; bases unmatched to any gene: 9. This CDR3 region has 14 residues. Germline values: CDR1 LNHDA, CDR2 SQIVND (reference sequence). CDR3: CASSGQGRVGEAFF. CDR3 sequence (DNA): TGTGCCAGTAGTGGACAGGGAAGAGTGGGTGAAGCTTTCTTT.

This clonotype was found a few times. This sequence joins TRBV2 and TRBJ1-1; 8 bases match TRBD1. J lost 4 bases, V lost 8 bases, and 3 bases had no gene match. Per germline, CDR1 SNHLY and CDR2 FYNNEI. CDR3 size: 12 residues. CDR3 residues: CASQDRVTEAFF. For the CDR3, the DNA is TGTGCCAGCCAGGACAGGGTCACTGAAGCTTTCTTT.